One sample yielded the 20 T cell receptor beta chains listed below, sequenced in a study of T cells in Graves' hyperthyroidism and ophthalmopathy. RNA transcripts yielded amplified TCR beta CDR3 regions. A set of HTBI primers served as the primers for a first-round RT-PCR of the TCR CDR3. TCRdb recomputed calls from the multiplex PCR reads with MiXCR, one row per CDR3 protein. This repertoire shows about 500,000 distinct CDR3 sequences, about 16% found once; its top ten account for approximately 32%. The specimen sequenced was blood. The receptors come from a woman aged 25 to 39 with Graves' ophthalmopathy.

This clonotype was seen many times. The chain carries TRBV10-3 and TRBJ2-7, with D possibly matching TRBD1 (6 bases). The CDR3 runs to 13 residues. Trimming left V 6 bases short and J 5 bases short, with 14 bases between. Germline V gives CDR1 ENHRY, CDR2 SYGVKD. Written as DNA, the CDR3 is TGTGCCATCAGGGAAGACAGGCTTCACGAGCAGTACTTC. As protein: CAIREDRLHEQYF.

The CDR3 here is CASGDRNYGYTF. For the CDR3, the DNA is TGTGCCAGCGGGGACAGGAACTATGGCTACACCTTC. This chain connects TRBV27 to TRBJ1-2; 8 positions agree with TRBD1. The J segment lost 2 bases and the V segment lost 8 bases, leaving 1 base of the junction unmatched. CDR3 size: 12 residues. Germline CDR1 and CDR2: MNHEY and SMNVEV (reference sequence).

In its sample, this clonotype was seen many times. This sequence joins TRBV20-1 and TRBJ1-6; a possible D gene is TRBD1 (6 bases). CDR3 size: 15 residues. The ends were cut back, 0 bases at V and 5 bases at J, with 11 bases in the middle. Germline assignment: CDR1 DFQATT and CDR2 SNEGSKA (reference sequence). CDR3 amino acids: CSARDRGQNNSPLHF. As DNA, the CDR3 is TGCAGTGCTAGAGATCGCGGACAGAATAATTCACCCCTCCACTTT.

This clonotype has at least ten counts. The chain has TRBV11-2 and TRBJ2-3, with 9 bases aligning to TRBD2. The CDR3 has 17 residues. CDR1 is SGHAT, CDR2 FQNNGV, per germline. Trimming at V came to 3 bases and at J to 6 bases, leaving 13 bases not matched to a gene. CDR3 sequence (DNA): TGTGCCAGCAGCTTTGGGCTAGCGGGACCGAGAGGTGATACGCAGTATTTT. Its translation: CASSFGLAGPRGDTQYF. The whole variable domain, filled in from reference TRBV11-2 and TRBJ2-3, reads EAGVAQSPRYKIIEKRQSVAFWCNPISGHATLYWYQQILGQGPKLLIQFQNNGVVDDSQLPKDRFSAERLKGVDSTLKIQPAKLEDSAVYLCASSFGLAGPRGDTQYFGPGTRLTVL.

The chain uses TRBV4-1 and TRBJ1-5; TRBD1 matches 8 bases. The CDR3 is 15 amino acids. The V gene's germline CDR1 is MGHRA and CDR2 YSYEKL. V gave up 1 base and J gave up 6 bases; unmatched junction bases: 5. The CDR3, as DNA: TGCGCCAGCAGCCAAGGTGACAGGGGTGTTCAGCCCCAGCATTTT. Amino acid sequence: CASSQGDRGVQPQHF.

At least ten counts were recorded for this clonotype. The chain is built from TRBV28 and TRBJ1-2; possibly TRBD1 for D (5 bases). Germline CDR1 reads MDHEN; CDR2 reads SYDVKM. The CDR3 spans 13 residues. The ends were cut back, 2 bases at V and 6 bases at J, with 10 bases in the middle. CDR3 in DNA: TGTGCCAGCAGTTTAATCGTGGGGGATGGCTACACCTTC. It yields the protein CASSLIVGDGYTF.

At least ten counts were recorded for this clonotype. The rearrangement joins TRBV20-1 to TRBJ2-3, with D hard to call. The V end was cut by 0 bases, the J end by 5 bases, with 9 bases between. The CDR3 loop spans 13 amino acids. The germline CDR1 and CDR2 sequences are DFQATT and SNEGSKA (reference sequence). CDR3: CSARDGSEDTQYF. DNA of the CDR3: TGCAGTGCTAGAGATGGGTCCGAAGATACGCAGTATTTT.

This clonotype was found many times. The chain joins TRBV28 to TRBJ1-5, with D hard to call. CDR1 and CDR2 (germline): MDHEN, SYDVKM. V lost 2 bases and J 0 bases, leaving 5 bases between the germline ends. The length of the CDR3 is 14 residues. The CDR3 region is CASSLGISNQPQHF. The CDR3 bases are TGTGCCAGCAGTTTAGGGATTAGCAATCAGCCCCAGCATTTT.

This clonotype was observed at least ten times. This sequence joins TRBV11-2 and TRBJ2-5, with 14 bases fitting TRBD2. The germline V gene has CDR1 SGHAT and CDR2 FQNNGV. V was pared by 1 base and J by 4 bases, with 2 bases of the junction left unmatched. The CDR3 spans 16 residues. The DNA for the CDR3 is TGTGCCAGCAGCTTAGGGGGACTAGCGGGAGTAGAGACCCAGTACTTC. Amino acid sequence: CASSLGGLAGVETQYF.

The genes are TRBV6-1 and TRBJ1-1, with a tentative D call TRBD1 (6 bases). The V end was cut by 6 bases, the J end by 3 bases, with 14 bases between. Germline CDR1 reads MNHNS; CDR2 reads SASEGT. CDR3 length: 14 amino acids. The CDR3 nucleotides read TGTGCCAGCAGACTTCAGGGGCCGGACACTGAAGCTTTCTTT. This translates into CASRLQGPDTEAFF.

This clonotype was seen a handful of times. The chain couples TRBV25-1 to TRBJ2-2; 8 bases agree with TRBD2. The ends lost 3 bases at V and 6 bases at J; junction bases unmatched: 6. From germline, CDR1 is MGHDK and CDR2 SYGVNS. The CDR3 is 15 amino acids. The CDR3 bases are TGTGCCAGCAGTGACACCGGGACTAGGGCCGGGGAGCTGTTTTTT. Its translation is CASSDTGTRAGELFF. The variable domain in full, completed from reference TRBV25-1 and TRBJ2-2, reads EADIYQTPRYLVIGTGKKITLECSQTMGHDKMYWYQQDPGMELHLIHYSYGVNSTEKGDLSSESTVSRIRTEHFPLTLESARPSHTSQYLCASSDTGTRAGELFFGEGSRLTVL.

In this sample, this clonotype turned up many times. The chain links TRBV28 to TRBJ1-1; TRBD1 matches 7 bases. CDR1 is MDHEN and CDR2 is SYDVKM in the germline V gene. Unmatched junction bases numbered 13, after V lost 8 bases and J lost 10 bases. The CDR3 is 13 amino acids. CDR3 amino acids: CASAVSTGLAAFF. The DNA of the CDR3 is TGTGCCAGCGCCGTTTCGACAGGGTTAGCAGCTTTCTTT.

This clonotype was found a few times. This chain links TRBV5-1 with TRBJ2-2; weak D call: TRBD1 (6 bases). CDR1 is SGHRS, CDR2 YFSETQ, per germline. This CDR3 region has 13 residues. V lost 7 bases, J lost 3 bases, and 10 bases lay in between. CDR3: CASRDTYTGELFF. DNA of the CDR3: TGCGCCAGCCGGGACACCTACACCGGGGAGCTGTTTTTT.

The chain recombines TRBV13 with TRBJ2-7, with D possibly TRBD1 on 5 matching bases. The CDR3 is 15 residues long. The V end lost 4 bases, the J end lost 3 bases, and 16 bases lay between the germline ends. The V gene's germline CDR1 is PRHDT and CDR2 FYEKMQ (reference sequence). CDR3 region: CASSSSVGHHYEQYF. CDR3 bases: TGTGCCAGCAGCTCCTCCGTCGGACATCACTACGAGCAGTACTTC.

V gene TRBV5-4 combines with J gene TRBJ2-2; weak D call: TRBD1 (6 bases). From germline, CDR1 is SGHNT and CDR2 YYREEE (reference sequence). V lost 4 bases and J lost 9, with 16 bases in between. This CDR3 has 14 amino acids. The CDR3 DNA reads as TGTGCCAGCAGCCCCCACAGGGCCGACAGGGAGCTGTTTTTT. It is translated as CASSPHRADRELFF.

Many counts were recorded for this clonotype. This chain links TRBV27 with TRBJ2-5, with unresolved D. V lost 0 bases to trimming and J lost 2 bases, with 10 bases between them. Germline CDR1 and CDR2: MNHEY and SMNVEV (reference sequence). The CDR3 is 15 residues long. The CDR3 is CASSLSYAKQETQYF. CDR3 DNA: TGTGCCAGCAGTTTATCGTACGCCAAACAAGAGACCCAGTACTTC.

This clonotype was seen more than once but under ten times. This chain uses TRBV6-2 or TRBV6-3 with TRBJ2-2; D possibly corresponds to TRBD2 (5 bases). The V end lost 6 bases, the J end lost 1 base, and 12 bases lay between the germline ends. The CDR3 is 15 amino acids. In germline, CDR1 is MNHEY, CDR2 SVGEGT. CDR3 DNA sequence: TGTGCCAGCAGGGGAGCGGATAGGAACACCGGGGAGCTGTTTTTT. This sequence encodes CASRGADRNTGELFF.

With regard to this clonotype: This clone may be a read error of a much larger clone one base away. The chain has TRBV7-9 and TRBJ2-1; 10 bases map to TRBD2. Germline CDR1 and CDR2: SEHNR and FQNEAQ (reference sequence). The CDR3 runs to 15 residues. DNA of the CDR3: TGTGCCAACAGCGCACTAGCGGGAATGGCCAATGAGCAGTTCTTC. The encoded protein is CANSALAGMANEQFF.

A few counts support this clonotype. The chain joins TRBV19 to TRBJ1-5; D ambiguous. The germline gives CDR1 LNHDA, CDR2 SQIVND (reference sequence). The CDR3 loop spans 13 amino acids. V was pared by 7 bases and J by 1 base, with 8 bases between. The CDR3 region has the DNA TGTGCCAGTAAAAAAGGGAGCAATCAGCCCCAGCATTTT. This sequence encodes CASKKGSNQPQHF.

This clonotype has a handful of counts. The CDR3 nucleotides are TGTGCCAGCAGTGAGAACCCCACTCTAGCCTACAATGAGCAGTTCTTC. This translates into CASSENPTLAYNEQFF. This sequence joins TRBV25-1 and TRBJ2-1; D gene unclear. Germline V lookup: CDR1 MGHDK, CDR2 SYGVNS. The CDR3 is made up of 16 amino acids. V lost 3 bases and J 2 bases, leaving 14 bases between the germline ends. The whole variable domain, remainder taken from reference TRBV25-1 and TRBJ2-1, is EADIYQTPRYLVIGTGKKITLECSQTMGHDKMYWYQQDPGMELHLIHYSYGVNSTEKGDLSSESTVSRIRTEHFPLTLESARPSHTSQYLCASSENPTLAYNEQFFGPGTRLTVL.